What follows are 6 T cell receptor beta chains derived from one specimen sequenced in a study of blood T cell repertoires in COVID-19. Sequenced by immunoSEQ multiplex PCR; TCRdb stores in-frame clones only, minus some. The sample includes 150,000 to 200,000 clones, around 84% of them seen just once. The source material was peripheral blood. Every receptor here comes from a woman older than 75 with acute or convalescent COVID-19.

The CDR3 sequence: CASKGLGASTDTQYF. CDR3 bases: TGTGCCAGCAAAGGACTGGGGGCTAGCACAGATACGCAGTATTTT. The chain is built from TRBV6-5 and TRBJ2-3; possible D gene TRBD1, 6 bases. Trimming pared 7 bases from V and 0 bases from J, leaving 14 bases between. Per germline, CDR1 MNHEY and CDR2 SVGAGI. This CDR3 spans 15 amino acids.

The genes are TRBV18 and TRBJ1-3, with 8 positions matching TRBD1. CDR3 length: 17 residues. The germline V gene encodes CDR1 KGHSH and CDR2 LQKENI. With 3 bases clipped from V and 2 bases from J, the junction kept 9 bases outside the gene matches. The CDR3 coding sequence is TGTGCCAGCTCACCGATAAACTCGGGACAGGCTGGAAACACCATATATTTT. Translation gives CASSPINSGQAGNTIYF.

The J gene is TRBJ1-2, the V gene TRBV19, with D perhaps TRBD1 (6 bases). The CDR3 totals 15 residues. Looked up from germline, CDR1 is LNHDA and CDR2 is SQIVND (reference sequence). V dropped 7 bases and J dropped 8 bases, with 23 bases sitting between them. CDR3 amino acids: CASNSRTVPRGGYTF. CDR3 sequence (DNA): TGTGCCAGTAATTCTAGGACAGTCCCTCGTGGGGGCTACACCTTC.

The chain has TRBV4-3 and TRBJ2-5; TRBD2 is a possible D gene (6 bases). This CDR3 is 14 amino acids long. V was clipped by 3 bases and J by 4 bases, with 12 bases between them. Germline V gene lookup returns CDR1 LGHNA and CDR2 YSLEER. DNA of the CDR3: TGCGCCAGCAGCCAGGAGGGCGGGCGAGAGACCCAGTACTTC. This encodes CASSQEGGRETQYF.

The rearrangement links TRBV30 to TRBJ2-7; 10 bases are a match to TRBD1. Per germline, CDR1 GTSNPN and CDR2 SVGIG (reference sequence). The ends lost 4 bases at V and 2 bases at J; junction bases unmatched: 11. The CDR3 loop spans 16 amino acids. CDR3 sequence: CAWNPVRDRGTYEQYF. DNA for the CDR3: TGTGCCTGGAACCCCGTCCGGGACAGGGGTACCTACGAGCAGTACTTC.

This CDR3 reads CASSANPGLGADTQYF. Here the CDR3 DNA reads TGCGCCAGCAGCGCAAATCCGGGACTAGGGGCAGATACGCAGTATTTT. The chain joins TRBV5-1 to TRBJ2-3; TRBD2 matches 8 bases. The CDR3 is 16 residues long. CDR1 SGHRS and CDR2 YFSETQ come from the germline V gene. J was trimmed by 4 bases and V by 4 bases; bases with no gene match: 11.